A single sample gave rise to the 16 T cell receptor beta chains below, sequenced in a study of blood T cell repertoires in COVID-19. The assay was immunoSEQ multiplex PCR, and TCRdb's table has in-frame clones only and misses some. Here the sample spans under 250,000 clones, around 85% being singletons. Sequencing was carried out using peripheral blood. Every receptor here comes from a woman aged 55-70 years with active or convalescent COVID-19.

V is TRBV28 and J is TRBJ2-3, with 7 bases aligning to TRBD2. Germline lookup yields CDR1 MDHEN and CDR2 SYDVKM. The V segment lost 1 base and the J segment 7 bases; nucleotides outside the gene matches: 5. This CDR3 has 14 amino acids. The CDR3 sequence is CASSLFWGGNTQYF. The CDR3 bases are TGTGCCAGCAGTTTATTTTGGGGGGGTAATACGCAGTATTTT.

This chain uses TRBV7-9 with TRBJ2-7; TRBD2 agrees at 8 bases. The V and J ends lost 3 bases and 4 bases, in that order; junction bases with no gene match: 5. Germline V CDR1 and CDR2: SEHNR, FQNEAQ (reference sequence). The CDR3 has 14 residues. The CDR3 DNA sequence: TGTGCCAGCAGCTTGGCGGGAGGCTGGTACGAGCAGTACTTC. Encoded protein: CASSLAGGWYEQYF.

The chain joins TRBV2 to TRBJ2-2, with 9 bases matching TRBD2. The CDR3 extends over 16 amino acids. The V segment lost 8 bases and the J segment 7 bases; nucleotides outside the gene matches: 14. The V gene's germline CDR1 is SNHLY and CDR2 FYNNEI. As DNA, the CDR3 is TGTGCCAGCCTCAGAATAGCGGGAGTTAGTAGCGGGGAGCTGTTTTTT. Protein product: CASLRIAGVSSGELFF.

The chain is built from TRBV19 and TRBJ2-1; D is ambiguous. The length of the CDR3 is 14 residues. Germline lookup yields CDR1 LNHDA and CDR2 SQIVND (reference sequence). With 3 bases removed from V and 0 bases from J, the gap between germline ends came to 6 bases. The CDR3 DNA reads TGTGCCAGTAGTATGGCCAGCTCCTACAATGAGCAGTTCTTC. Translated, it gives CASSMASSYNEQFF.

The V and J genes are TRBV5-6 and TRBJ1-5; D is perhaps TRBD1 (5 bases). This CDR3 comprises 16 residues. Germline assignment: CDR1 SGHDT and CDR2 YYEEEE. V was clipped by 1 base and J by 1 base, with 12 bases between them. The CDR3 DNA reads TGTGCCAGCAGCTTGAACCGAAGGGGAAGCAATCAGCCCCAGCATTTT. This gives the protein CASSLNRRGSNQPQHF. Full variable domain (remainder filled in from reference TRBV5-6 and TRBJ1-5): DAGVTQSPTHLIKTRGQQVTLRCSPKSGHDTVSWYQQALGQGPQFIFQYYEEEERQRGNFPDRFSGHQFPNYSSELNVNALLLGDSALYLCASSLNRRGSNQPQHFGDGTRLSIL.

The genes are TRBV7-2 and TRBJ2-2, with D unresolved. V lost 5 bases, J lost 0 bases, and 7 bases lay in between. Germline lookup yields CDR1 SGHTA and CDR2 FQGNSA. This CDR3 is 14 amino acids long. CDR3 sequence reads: CASSPQANTGELFF. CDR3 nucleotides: TGTGCCAGCAGCCCCCAGGCGAACACCGGGGAGCTGTTTTTT.

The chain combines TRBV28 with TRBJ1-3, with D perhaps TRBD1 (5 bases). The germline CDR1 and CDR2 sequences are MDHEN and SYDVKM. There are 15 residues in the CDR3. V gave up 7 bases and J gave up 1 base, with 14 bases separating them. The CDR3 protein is CASTFYQGSGNTIYF. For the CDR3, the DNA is TGTGCCAGCACTTTTTATCAGGGTTCTGGAAACACCATATATTTT.

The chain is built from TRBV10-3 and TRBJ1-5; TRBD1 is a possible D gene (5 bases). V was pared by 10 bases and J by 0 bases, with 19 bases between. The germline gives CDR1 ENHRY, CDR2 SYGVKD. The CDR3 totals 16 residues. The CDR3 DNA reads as TGTGCCACGACAGATACTCGAATCCCTAGCAATCAGCCCCAGCATTTT. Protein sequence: CATTDTRIPSNQPQHF.

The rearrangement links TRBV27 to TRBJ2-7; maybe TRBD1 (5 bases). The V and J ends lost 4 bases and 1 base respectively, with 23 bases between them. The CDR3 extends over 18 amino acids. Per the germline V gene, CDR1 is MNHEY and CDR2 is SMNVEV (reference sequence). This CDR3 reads CASSSKAGISGYSYEQYF. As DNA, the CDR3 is TGTGCCAGCAGTTCGAAGGCAGGGATTTCGGGCTATTCCTACGAGCAGTACTTC.

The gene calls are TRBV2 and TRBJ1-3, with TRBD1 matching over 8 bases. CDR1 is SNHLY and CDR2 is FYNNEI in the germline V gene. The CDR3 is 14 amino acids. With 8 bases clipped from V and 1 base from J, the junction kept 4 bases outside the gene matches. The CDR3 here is CASGRTGSGNTIYF. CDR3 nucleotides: TGTGCCAGCGGGAGGACAGGGTCTGGAAACACCATATATTTT.

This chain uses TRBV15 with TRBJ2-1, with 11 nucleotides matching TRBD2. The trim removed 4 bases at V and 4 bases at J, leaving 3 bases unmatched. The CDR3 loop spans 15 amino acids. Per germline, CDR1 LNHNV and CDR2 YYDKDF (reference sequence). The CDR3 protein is CATSISGGDYNEQFF. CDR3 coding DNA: TGTGCCACCAGCATTAGCGGGGGGGATTACAATGAGCAGTTCTTC.

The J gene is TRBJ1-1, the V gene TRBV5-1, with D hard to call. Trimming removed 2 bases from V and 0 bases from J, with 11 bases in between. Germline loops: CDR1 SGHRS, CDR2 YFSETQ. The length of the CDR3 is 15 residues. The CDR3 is CASSLGSPMNTEAFF. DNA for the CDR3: TGCGCCAGCAGCTTAGGGAGCCCCATGAACACTGAAGCTTTCTTT.

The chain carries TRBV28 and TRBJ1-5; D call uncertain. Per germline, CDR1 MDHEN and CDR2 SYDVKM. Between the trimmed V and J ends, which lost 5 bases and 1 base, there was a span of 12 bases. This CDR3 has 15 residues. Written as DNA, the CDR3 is TGTGCCAGCAGTACCCGGGGAGGGAGCAATCAGCCCCAGCATTTT. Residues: CASSTRGGSNQPQHF.

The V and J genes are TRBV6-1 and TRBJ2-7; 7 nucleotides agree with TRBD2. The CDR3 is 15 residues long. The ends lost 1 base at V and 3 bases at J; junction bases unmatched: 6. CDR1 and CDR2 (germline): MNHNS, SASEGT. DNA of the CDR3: TGTGCCAGCAGTGAAGTAGGTGCTAGCGGCTACGAGCAGTACTTC. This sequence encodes CASSEVGASGYEQYF.

CDR3 nucleotides: TGTGCCAGCAGCTTACTGCGGGGCCTCGGAAATGAGCAGTTCTTC. Residues: CASSLLRGLGNEQFF. The chain joins TRBV7-2 to TRBJ2-1; tentative D call: TRBD2 (6 bases). V was clipped by 2 bases and J by 7 bases, with 15 bases between them. CDR1 and CDR2 from the germline V gene are SGHTA and FQGNSA. This CDR3 region has 15 residues.

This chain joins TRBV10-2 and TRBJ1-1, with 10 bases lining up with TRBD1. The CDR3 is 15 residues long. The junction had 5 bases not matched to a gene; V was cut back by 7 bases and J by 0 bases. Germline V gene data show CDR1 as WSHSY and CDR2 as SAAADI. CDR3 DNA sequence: TGCGCCAGCACCCCGGGACAGGGGATGAACACTGAAGCTTTCTTT. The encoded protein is CASTPGQGMNTEAFF.